These T cell receptor beta chains were read from a single sample in a study of T cells after yellow fever vaccination. TCRdb redid the calling of the 5' RACE reads with MiXCR, one entry per CDR3 protein. The data hold about 320,000 distinct CDR3 sequences, with around a tenth observed a single time. Sequenced material: CD4+ T cells sorted from PBMCs, taken 45 days after the yellow fever booster vaccination. These receptors all come from a man aged 18 to 29 who received the YFV17D yellow fever vaccine. CDR3s include the opening cysteine and the closing phenylalanine or tryptophan. A D gene is named only where the DNA matches it firmly. Clone size is shown for a subset of rows, as once, few, many or a class of expanded clone.

D gene	V gene	J gene	clone size	CDR3 protein	CDR3 DNA
.	TRBV6-2/TRBV6-3	TRBJ1-1	.	CASSRRFRVSRHTEAFF	TGTGCCAGCAGTCGACGTTTCAGGGTGAGTCGACACACTGAAGCTTTCTTT
.	TRBV2	TRBJ1-1	.	CASSEKGRYTEAFF	TGTGCCAGCAGTGAAAAGGGCAGGTACACTGAAGCTTTCTTT
.	TRBV12-3/TRBV12-4	TRBJ2-7	few	CASSSAGANVGYEQYF	TGTGCCAGCAGTTCCGCCGGGGCGAACGTGGGCTACGAGCAGTACTTC
.	TRBV7-9	TRBJ2-2	once	CASSLRRPTLENTGELFF	TGTGCCAGCAGCTTAAGGCGACCCACCCTGGAGAACACCGGGGAGCTGTTTTTT
.	TRBV6-1	TRBJ2-5	.	CASSPSTRQETQYF	TGTGCCAGCAGTCCCTCGACTCGCCAAGAGACCCAGTACTTC
.	TRBV20-1	TRBJ1-5	.	CSAPAGGGPQHF	TGCAGTGCTCCGGCGGGTGGTGGGCCCCAGCATTTT
TRBD1	TRBV10-3	TRBJ2-1	many	CAISQGATTPNEQFF	TGTGCCATCAGTCAGGGGGCGACGACTCCAAATGAGCAGTTCTTC
.	TRBV15	TRBJ2-1	few	CATSRVGGGEQFF	TGTGCCACCAGCAGAGTGGGAGGCGGTGAGCAGTTCTTC
.	TRBV27	TRBJ2-5	few	CASSLRGWGQETQYF	TGTGCCAGCAGTTTACGCGGCTGGGGTCAAGAGACCCAGTACTTC
.	TRBV7-2	TRBJ1-3	.	CASSLEVPSNTIYF	TGTGCCAGCAGCTTGGAGGTTCCAAGTAACACCATATATTTT
.	TRBV10-3	TRBJ2-7	.	CAASRTVVSYEQYF	TGTGCCGCCAGCAGGACAGTCGTCTCCTACGAGCAGTACTTC
.	TRBV7-2	TRBJ2-4	few	CASSLLSVQYF	TGTGCCAGCAGCTTGCTTAGCGTTCAGTACTTC
.	TRBV11-3	TRBJ1-2	few	CASSTRAGNYGYTF	TGTGCCAGCAGCACGAGGGCGGGGAACTATGGCTACACCTTC
.	TRBV5-1	TRBJ1-3	.	CASSLGWDFAGNTIYF	TGCGCCAGCAGCTTGGGTTGGGACTTCGCCGGAAACACCATATATTTT
.	TRBV4-1	TRBJ2-7	many	CASSQPIRRGSSYEQYF	TGCGCCAGCAGCCAACCTATCCGCAGGGGAAGTTCCTACGAGCAGTACTTC
TRBD1	TRBV3-1	TRBJ2-1	few	CASSQDRWDRYNEQFF	TGTGCCAGCAGCCAAGATCGGTGGGACAGATACAATGAGCAGTTCTTC
.	TRBV5-1	TRBJ2-1	few	CASSLDGGPKGPFF	TGCGCCAGCAGCTTGGATGGGGGACCGAAGGGTCCGTTCTTC
TRBD1	TRBV6-2/TRBV6-3	TRBJ1-2	.	CASSRGQVDYGYTF	TGTGCCAGCAGCCGGGGACAGGTCGACTATGGCTACACCTTC
.	TRBV12-3/TRBV12-4	TRBJ1-1	few	CASSLDYTVNTEAFF	TGTGCCAGCAGTTTAGATTACACAGTTAACACTGAAGCTTTCTTT
.	TRBV7-2	TRBJ1-6	few	CASSLYRESPLHF	TGTGCCAGCAGCTTGTACAGGGAATCACCCCTCCACTTT
TRBD2	TRBV4-2	TRBJ2-2	.	CASSQGLAANTGELIF	TGTGCCAGCAGCCAAGGACTAGCGGCGAACACCGGGGAGCTGATTTTT
.	TRBV7-9	TRBJ1-1	.	CATLLDSSANEAFF	TGTGCCACCCTCCTCGACAGCTCTGCAAATGAAGCTTTCTTT
.	TRBV10-3	TRBJ1-3	many	CAISEDSGNTIYF	TGTGCCATCAGTGAAGATTCTGGAAACACCATATATTTT
TRBD2	TRBV3-1	TRBJ2-5	few	CASSPLLPGLAGSSRTQYF	TGTGCCAGCAGCCCGTTACTACCGGGACTAGCGGGGAGTTCTCGGACCCAGTACTTC
TRBD2	TRBV5-1	TRBJ2-5	.	CASSLGASGAFQETQYF	TGCGCCAGCAGCTTGGGGGCTAGCGGGGCCTTCCAAGAGACCCAGTACTTC
.	TRBV9	TRBJ1-6	.	CASSGTGRVDNSPLHF	TGTGCCAGCAGCGGTACAGGGAGAGTGGATAATTCACCCCTCCACTTT
.	TRBV5-4	TRBJ1-1	few	CASSLDPQGTNTEAFF	TGTGCCAGCAGCTTGGATCCCCAGGGGACCAACACTGAAGCTTTCTTT
TRBD1	TRBV6-2/TRBV6-3	TRBJ1-5	many	CASGKNRGRQPQHF	TGTGCCAGCGGAAAAAACAGGGGTCGTCAGCCCCAGCATTTT
.	TRBV12-3/TRBV12-4	TRBJ1-1	few	CASNLNTEAFF	TGTGCCAGCAACCTTAACACTGAAGCTTTCTTT
TRBD1	TRBV3-1	TRBJ2-7	many	CASSPWDRTYEQYF	TGTGCCAGCAGCCCTTGGGACAGAACCTACGAGCAGTACTTC
TRBD1	TRBV5-1	TRBJ2-3	.	CASTKGTGATDTQYF	TGCGCCAGCACGAAAGGGACAGGGGCCACAGATACGCAGTATTTT
.	TRBV7-2	TRBJ2-1	many	CASSLVGDSEQFF	TGTGCCAGCAGCTTAGTCGGCGATAGTGAGCAGTTCTTC
.	TRBV4-3	TRBJ1-6	.	CASSQRTPGSYNSPLHF	TGCGCCAGCAGCCAAAGGACACCAGGCTCCTATAATTCACCCCTCCACTTT
.	TRBV5-1	TRBJ2-2	.	CASSWDSANTGELFF	TGCGCCAGCAGCTGGGACTCTGCGAACACCGGGGAGCTGTTTTTT
.	TRBV10-3	TRBJ2-2	few	CAISAGGGELFF	TGTGCCATCAGTGCCGGAGGCGGGGAGCTGTTTTTT
.	TRBV12-3/TRBV12-4	TRBJ2-3	many	CASSHHGGGVPSTDTQYF	TGTGCCAGCTCACACCATGGCGGGGGCGTACCTAGCACAGATACGCAGTATTTT
.	TRBV6-5	TRBJ2-5	many	CASSYRRGSHQETQYF	TGTGCCAGCAGTTACCGTCGGGGGAGCCACCAAGAGACCCAGTACTTC
TRBD1	TRBV7-2	TRBJ1-2	many	CASSLVSLGRFLTGPGGGYTF	TGTGCCAGCAGCTTGGTTTCGTTGGGCAGATTTTTGACAGGGCCTGGGGGTGGCTACACCTTC
.	TRBV14	TRBJ2-1	.	CASSQVAGEMGEQFF	TGTGCCAGCAGCCAAGTGGCAGGGGAAATGGGTGAGCAGTTCTTC
.	TRBV10-1	TRBJ2-2	many	CASARDTFYHPNTGELFF	TGCGCCAGCGCCCGGGACACCTTCTACCACCCGAACACCGGGGAGCTGTTTTTT
.	TRBV20-1	TRBJ2-7	.	CSARARREQYF	TGCAGTGCCCGGGCCCGCCGGGAGCAGTACTTC
TRBD2	TRBV6-1	TRBJ2-5	.	CAGGELASETQYF	TGTGCCGGGGGGGAACTAGCGTCAGAGACCCAGTACTTC
.	TRBV15	TRBJ1-1	many	CAVGSWADTEAFF	TGTGCCGTTGGATCTTGGGCGGACACTGAAGCTTTCTTT
TRBD1	TRBV7-2	TRBJ1-2	few	CASSPLLLTGGAGGYTF	TGTGCCAGCAGCCCCCTCTTGCTGACAGGGGGCGCGGGTGGCTACACCTTC
.	TRBV28	TRBJ1-2	.	CASSTPGTYRYGYTF	TGTGCCAGCAGTACCCCGGGGACGTATAGATATGGCTACACCTTC